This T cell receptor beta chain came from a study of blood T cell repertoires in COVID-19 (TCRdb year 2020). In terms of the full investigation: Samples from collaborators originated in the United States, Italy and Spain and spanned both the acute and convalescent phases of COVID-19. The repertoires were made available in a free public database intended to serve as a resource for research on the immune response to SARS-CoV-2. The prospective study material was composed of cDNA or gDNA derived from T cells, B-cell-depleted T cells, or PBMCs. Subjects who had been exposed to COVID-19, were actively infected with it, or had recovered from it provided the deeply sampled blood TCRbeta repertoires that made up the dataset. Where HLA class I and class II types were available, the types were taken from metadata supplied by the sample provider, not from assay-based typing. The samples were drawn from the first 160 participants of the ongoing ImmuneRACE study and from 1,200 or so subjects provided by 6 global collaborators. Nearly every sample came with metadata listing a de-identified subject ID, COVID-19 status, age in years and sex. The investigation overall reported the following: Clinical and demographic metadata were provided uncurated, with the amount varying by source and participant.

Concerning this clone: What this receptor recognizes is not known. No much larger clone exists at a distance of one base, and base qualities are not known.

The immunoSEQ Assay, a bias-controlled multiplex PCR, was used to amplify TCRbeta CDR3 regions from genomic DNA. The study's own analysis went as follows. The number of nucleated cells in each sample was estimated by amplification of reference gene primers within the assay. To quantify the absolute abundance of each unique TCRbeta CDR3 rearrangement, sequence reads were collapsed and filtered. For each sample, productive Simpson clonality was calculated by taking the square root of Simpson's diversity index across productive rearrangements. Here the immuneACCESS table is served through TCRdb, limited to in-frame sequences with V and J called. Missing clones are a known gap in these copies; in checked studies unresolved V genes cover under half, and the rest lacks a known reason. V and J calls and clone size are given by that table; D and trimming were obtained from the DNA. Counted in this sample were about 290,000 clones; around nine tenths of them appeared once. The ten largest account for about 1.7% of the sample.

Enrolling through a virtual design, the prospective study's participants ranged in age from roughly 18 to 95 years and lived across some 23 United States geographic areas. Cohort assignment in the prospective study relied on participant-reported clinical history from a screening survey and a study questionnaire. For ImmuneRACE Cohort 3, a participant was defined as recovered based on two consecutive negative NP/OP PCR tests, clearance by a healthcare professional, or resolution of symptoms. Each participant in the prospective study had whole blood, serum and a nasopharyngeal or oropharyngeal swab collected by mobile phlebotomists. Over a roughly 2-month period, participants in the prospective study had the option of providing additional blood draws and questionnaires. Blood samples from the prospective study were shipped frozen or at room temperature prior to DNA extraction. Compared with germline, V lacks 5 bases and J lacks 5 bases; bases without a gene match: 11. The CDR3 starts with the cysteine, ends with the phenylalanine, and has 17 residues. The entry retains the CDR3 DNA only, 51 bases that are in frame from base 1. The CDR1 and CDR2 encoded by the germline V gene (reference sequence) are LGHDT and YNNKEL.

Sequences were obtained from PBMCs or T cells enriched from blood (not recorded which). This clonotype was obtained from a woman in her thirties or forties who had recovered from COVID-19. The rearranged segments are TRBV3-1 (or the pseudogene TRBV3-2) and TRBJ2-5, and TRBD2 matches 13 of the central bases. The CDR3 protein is CASSNRMGLAGRETQYF. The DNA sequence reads TGTGCCAGCAGCAACCGAATGGGACTAGCGGGACGCGAGACCCAGTACTTC.